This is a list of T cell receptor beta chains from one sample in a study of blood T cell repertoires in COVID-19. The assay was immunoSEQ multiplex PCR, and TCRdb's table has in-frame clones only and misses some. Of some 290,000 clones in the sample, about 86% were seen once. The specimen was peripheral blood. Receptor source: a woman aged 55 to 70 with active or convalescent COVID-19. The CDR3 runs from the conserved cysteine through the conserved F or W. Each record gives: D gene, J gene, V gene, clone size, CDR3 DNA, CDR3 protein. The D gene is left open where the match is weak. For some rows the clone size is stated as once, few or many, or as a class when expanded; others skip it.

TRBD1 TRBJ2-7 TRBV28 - TGTGCCAGCAGTTCCTACCGGGACAGGGGCTACGAGCAGTACTTC CASSSYRDRGYEQYF
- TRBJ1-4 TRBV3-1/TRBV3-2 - TGTGCCAGCAGCCAAATCGACCGACTTGGTGAAAAACTGTTTTTT CASSQIDRLGEKLFF
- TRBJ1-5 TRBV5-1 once TGCGCCAGCAGCTTGGGGGAGCTCGGAGGGCATCAGCCCCAGCATTTT CASSLGELGGHQPQHF
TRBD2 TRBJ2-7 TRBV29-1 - TGCAGCGTTGGAGCTAGCGGGATCCCCTACGAGCAGTACTTC CSVGASGIPYEQYF
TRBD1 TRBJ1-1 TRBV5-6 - TGTGCCAGCAGCCCAGAGGGACAGGGGAATACTGAAGCTTTCTTT CASSPEGQGNTEAFF
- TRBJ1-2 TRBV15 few TGTGCCACCAGCAGAGATTGGGAGGGTGGCTACACCTTC CATSRDWEGGYTF
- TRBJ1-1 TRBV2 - TGTGCCAGCAGTGGGACCGGGACTGATCGGAACACTGAAGCTTTCTTT CASSGTGTDRNTEAFF
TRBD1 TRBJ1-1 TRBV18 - TGTGCCAGCTCTCAGGCAGGGGGCGCAAGCACTGAAGCTTTCTTT CASSQAGGASTEAFF
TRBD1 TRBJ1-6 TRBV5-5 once TGTGCCAGCAGCGGGGACAGTAGGCTTTCACCCCTCCACTTT CASSGDSRLSPLHF
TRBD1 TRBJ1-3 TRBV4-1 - TGCGCCAGCAGCCAAGGCCCCACAGGGGGCACTGGAAACACCATATATTTT CASSQGPTGGTGNTIYF
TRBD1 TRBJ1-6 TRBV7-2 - TGTGCCAGCAGCGTAACGACAGGGGGAAATTCACCCCTCCACTTT CASSVTTGGNSPLHF
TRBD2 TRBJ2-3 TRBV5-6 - TGTGCCAGCAGCTCCGCTCGGCTAGCGGGGGTCCCGGATACGCAGTATTTT CASSSARLAGVPDTQYF
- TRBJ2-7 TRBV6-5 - TGTGCCAGCAGTTACCCCCGGGACAAACTTGGCTACGAGCAGTACTTC CASSYPRDKLGYEQYF
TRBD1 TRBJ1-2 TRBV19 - TGTGCCAGTGTAGGCAGGGGGCAGAGGCAGGATGGCTACACCTTC CASVGRGQRQDGYTF
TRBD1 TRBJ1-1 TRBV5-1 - TGCGCCAGCAGCCCGGGACAGGGTTTGAGCACTGAAGCTTTCTTT CASSPGQGLSTEAFF
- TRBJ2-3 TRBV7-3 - TGTGCCAGCAGTTTGTCCGGGACATTTAGCACAGATACGCAGTATTTT CASSLSGTFSTDTQYF
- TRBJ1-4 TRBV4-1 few TGCGCCAGCAGCCAAGAGTGGCCCTCAGAAATTGGTGAAAAACTGTTTTTT CASSQEWPSEIGEKLFF
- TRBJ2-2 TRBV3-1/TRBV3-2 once TGTGCCAGCAGCCAAGCGTGGGGAGGCACCGGGGAGCTGTTTTTT CASSQAWGGTGELFF
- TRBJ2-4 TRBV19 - TGTGCCAGTAGTATAAGGGGCGACGGATTAGCCAAAAACATTCAGTACTTC CASSIRGDGLAKNIQYF
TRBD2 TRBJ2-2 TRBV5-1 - TGCGCCAGCAGCTTGAGGCTAGCGGGGGGTAACACCGGGGAGCTGTTTTTT CASSLRLAGGNTGELFF
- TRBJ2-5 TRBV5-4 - TGTGCCAGCAGCTTCTTCGCGGGGGTTAGCAGGGGAGGGACCCAGTACTTC CASSFFAGVSRGGTQYF
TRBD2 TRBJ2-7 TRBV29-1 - TGCAGCGTTCGGACTAGCGGGGGCCCCTACGAGCAGTACTTC CSVRTSGGPYEQYF
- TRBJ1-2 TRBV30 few TGTGCCTGGAGTGTACAATCGTTTGGCAATGGCTACACCTTC CAWSVQSFGNGYTF
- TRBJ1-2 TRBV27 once TGTGCCAGCAGTTTATCACAGAACTATGGCTACACCTTC CASSLSQNYGYTF
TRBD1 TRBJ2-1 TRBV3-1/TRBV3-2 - TGTGCCAGCAGCCAAGATCTGGGACAGGGGTACAATGAGCAGTTCTTC CASSQDLGQGYNEQFF
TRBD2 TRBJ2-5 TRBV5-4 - TGTGCCAGCAGCTCTTGGGGGGGAGCGGGGACAGAGACCCAGTACTTC CASSSWGGAGTETQYF